This TCR beta chain was recovered during a study of CD8+ T cells in alopecia areata. Whole-study results and caveats: Patients shared TCRs less clearly than mice did, possibly for HLA-related reasons. Sequencing of scalp tissue also captures the resident alphabeta T cells of normal skin.

In the case of this clone: Its specificity is not known.

Sorting of PBMCs yielded the CD4+ and CD8+ T cells. Extraction and reverse transcription of RNA yielded cDNA as the sequencing template. Assay: immunoSEQ multiplex PCR; the TCRdb copy retains only in-frame clones and omits some. Among under 130,000 clones listed, 55% were seen once. This TCR was sampled from a human donor in good health. Sequencing was performed on CD4+ T cells sorted from blood.

The CDR3 bases are TGTGCCACCCTAGCGGGGGGGACGTACAATGAGCAGTTCTTC. It is translated as CATLAGGTYNEQFF. The V call is TRBV6-1, the J call TRBJ2-1, with 12 bases matching TRBD2. Germline V lookup: CDR1 MNHNS, CDR2 SASEGT. This CDR3 spans 14 amino acids. V lost 10 bases to trimming and J lost 4 bases; unmatched junction nucleotides: 5.